One sample yielded the 9 T cell receptor beta chains listed below, sequenced in a study of cytomegalovirus exposure and HLA in healthy donors. The PCR contained 60 Vbeta and 13 Jbeta primers. The protocol was immunoSEQ multiplex PCR, while the TCRdb copy is restricted to in-frame clones and leaves out a portion. The sample records under 150,000 clones, 75% to 85% being singletons. The sequencing input was PBMCs. The receptor set was obtained from a male donor in good health and CMV-seropositive.

This clone was picked up a small number of times. The chain employs TRBV28 and TRBJ1-5; TRBD1 might be the D (5 bases). This CDR3 has 15 amino acids. V gave up 4 bases and J gave up 5 bases, with 15 bases separating them. The V gene's germline CDR1 is MDHEN and CDR2 SYDVKM. DNA for the CDR3: TGTGCCAGCAGTTCCGCCGGGGGGAACGATCAGCCCCAGCATTTT. Translation gives CASSSAGGNDQPQHF.

This chain uses TRBV7-3 with TRBJ2-5, with 9 bases fitting TRBD2. The J call could be wrong; TRBJ2-7 is a better fit for the DNA end. The CDR3 runs 16 residues. Germline CDR1 SGHTA, CDR2 FQGTGA. The CDR3 nucleotides are TGTGCCAGCAGCACAAAGACTAGCGGAGGGGAATACGAGCAGTACTTC. This encodes CASSTKTSGGEYEQYF.

This clone came up once. The rearrangement links TRBV19 to TRBJ2-5; TRBD1 aligns across 8 bases. V was clipped by 8 bases and J by 5 bases; unmatched bases: 4. Germline V gene sequence: CDR1 LNHDA, CDR2 SQIVND (reference sequence). This CDR3 is built from 12 residues. CDR3 DNA sequence: TGTGCCAGTGGGGACAGGTGGGAGACCCAGTACTTC. Protein: CASGDRWETQYF.

The chain combines TRBV18 with TRBJ1-3; maybe TRBD1 (5 bases). Germline V gene sequence: CDR1 KGHSH, CDR2 LQKENI. This CDR3 is 16 amino acids long. The V end lost 3 bases, the J end lost 1 base, and 13 bases lay between the germline ends. In DNA form, the CDR3 reads TGTGCCAGCTCACCTACAGGCGCCGCTTCTGGAAACACCATATATTTT. Encoded protein: CASSPTGAASGNTIYF.

V gene TRBV19 combines with J gene TRBJ2-1; 8 bases match TRBD2. J lost 5 bases, V lost 3 bases, and 6 bases had no gene match. CDR1 is LNHDA, CDR2 SQIVND, per germline (reference sequence). The CDR3 contains 15 residues. DNA for the CDR3: TGTGCCAGTAGTATTGGGTTAGCGGGACACAATGAGCAGTTCTTC. Amino acid sequence: CASSIGLAGHNEQFF.

This clone was counted a single time. V is TRBV15 and J is TRBJ1-5; 9 bases match TRBD1. The CDR3 is made up of 15 amino acids. The V segment lost 1 base and the J segment 6 bases; nucleotides outside the gene matches: 4. Germline V gives CDR1 LNHNV, CDR2 YYDKDF (reference sequence). The CDR3 DNA reads as TGTGCCACCAGCAGAGGGGACAGGGTGTTTCAGCCCCAGCATTTT. Its protein product is CATSRGDRVFQPQHF. Complete variable domain (other parts from reference TRBV15 and TRBJ1-5): DAMVIQNPRYQVTQFGKPVTLSCSQTLNHNVMYWYQQKSSQAPKLLFHYYDKDFNNEADTPDNFQSRRPNTSFCFLDIRSPGLGDTAMYLCATSRGDRVFQPQHFGDGTRLSIL.

This chain uses TRBV6-1 with TRBJ2-1; the D gene is possibly TRBD2 (5 bases). The germline V and J ends were trimmed by 1 base and 5 bases, with 21 bases remaining between them. Germline V gene data show CDR1 as MNHNS and CDR2 as SASEGT. The CDR3 totals 18 residues. CDR3 sequence (DNA): TGTGCCAGCAGTGAAGGAAGGTGGTCGGACTCAACCAACAATGAGCAGTTCTTC. This encodes CASSEGRWSDSTNNEQFF.

The rearrangement uses TRBV27 and TRBJ1-3; D might be TRBD1 (6 bases). V was shortened by 5 bases and J by 2 bases, with 19 bases between the two germline ends. Germline assignment: CDR1 MNHEY and CDR2 SMNVEV (reference sequence). There are 17 residues in the CDR3. The CDR3 nucleotides read TGTGCCAGCAGTACCCGATCTCATGGGACAACTGGAAACACCATATATTTT. Protein product: CASSTRSHGTTGNTIYF.

The chain couples TRBV29-1 to TRBJ2-7; 12 nucleotides align to TRBD2. The CDR3 totals 16 residues. In germline, CDR1 is SQVTM, CDR2 ANQGSEA. V shed 3 bases and J 5 bases; nucleotides not matched to a gene: 11. The CDR3 spells CSVDIYGLAGPHEQYF. As DNA, the CDR3 is TGCAGCGTTGATATATATGGACTAGCGGGACCCCACGAGCAGTACTTC.